One and the same sample provided the 14 T cell receptor beta chains below, sequenced in a study of T-cell reconstitution after alpha-beta-depleted transplantation in children. Unique molecular identifiers were built into the TCRbeta library. TCRdb reprocessed the PCR reads with MiXCR, giving one entry per CDR3 protein. The sample shows around 96,000 distinct CDR3 sequences, over 9% of them seen only once. The sample in question was PBMCs from the stem cell graft donor, obtained from the stem cell graft. Receptors originate from a human donor who donated a stem cell graft to a child with inherited bone marrow failure.

This clonotype was detected many times. CDR3 nucleotides: TGTGCCAGCAGCTTAGTCCGGGACACATATGAAAAACTGTTTTTT. As protein: CASSLVRDTYEKLFF. The chain couples TRBV7-2 to TRBJ1-4, with a possible D match to TRBD1 (6 bases). Germline values: CDR1 SGHTA, CDR2 FQGNSA. This CDR3 has 15 amino acids. Between the trimmed V and J ends, which lost 1 base and 6 bases, there was a span of 12 bases. Supplemented by reference TRBV7-2 and TRBJ1-4, the full variable domain reads GAGVSQSPSNKVTEKGKDVELRCDPISGHTALYWYRQSLGQGLEFLIYFQGNSAPDKSGLPSDRFSAERTGGSVSTLTIQRTQQEDSAVYLCASSLVRDTYEKLFFGSGTQLSVL.

The chain employs TRBV4-3 and TRBJ1-1, with D unclear. V was pared by 0 bases and J by 4 bases, with 12 bases between. CDR1 is LGHNA and CDR2 is YSLEER in the germline V gene. This CDR3 has 15 residues. The CDR3 region has the DNA TGCGCCAGCAGCCAAGACGGGGTCTCGGGCACTGAAGCTTTCTTT. Protein: CASSQDGVSGTEAFF.

This clonotype was seen ten or more times. This sequence joins TRBV2 and TRBJ2-1; 9 bases agree with TRBD2. The CDR3 extends over 14 amino acids. V was clipped by 7 bases and J by 6 bases; unmatched bases: 7. Looked up from germline, CDR1 is SNHLY and CDR2 is FYNNEI. CDR3 region: CASKWGSGGNEQFF. The CDR3 nucleotides read TGTGCCAGCAAGTGGGGTAGCGGGGGCAATGAGCAGTTCTTC.

This clonotype was found many times. This chain joins TRBV15 and TRBJ2-7; D is uncertain. The CDR3 has 15 amino acids. Germline CDR1 is LNHNV and CDR2 is YYDKDF (reference sequence). The ends were cut back, 0 bases at V and 7 bases at J, with 16 bases in the middle. The CDR3 protein is CATSRDPVTSSEQYF. DNA for the CDR3: TGTGCCACCAGCAGAGACCCCGTTACTTCATCGGAGCAGTACTTC.

This clonotype came up many times. The chain employs TRBV5-1 and TRBJ2-4; D unclear. V was pared by 3 bases and J by 2 bases, with 24 bases between. The germline CDR1 and CDR2 sequences are SGHRS and YFSETQ. The CDR3 covers 19 residues. CDR3 nucleotides: TGCGCCAGCAGCTCCCGCCCAACTCTGGATGGCTCAACCAAAAACATTCAGTACTTC. This sequence encodes CASSSRPTLDGSTKNIQYF.

This clonotype was detected ten times or more. The rearrangement joins TRBV6-1 to TRBJ2-6; a weak D match, TRBD2 (7 bases). The CDR3 totals 15 residues. Germline-derived CDR1 and CDR2 are MNHNS and SASEGT. V lost 8 bases to trimming and J lost 0 bases, with 11 bases between them. The chain's CDR3 is CASEGGSSGANVLTF. CDR3 bases: TGTGCCAGCGAGGGGGGGAGCTCTGGGGCCAACGTCCTGACTTTC.

In this sample, this clonotype turned up many times. CDR3 in amino acids: CASSLNREDGYTF. CDR3 DNA: TGTGCCAGCAGCTTAAACAGGGAGGATGGCTACACCTTC. The rearrangement uses TRBV11-1 and TRBJ1-2, with D possibly matching TRBD1 (6 bases). The CDR3 sequence is 13 residues long. The V end lost 2 bases, the J end lost 6 bases, and 10 bases lay between the germline ends. Germline assignment: CDR1 SGHAT and CDR2 FQDESV (reference sequence). Complete variable domain (other parts from reference TRBV11-1 and TRBJ1-2): EAEVAQSPRYKITEKSQAVAFWCDPISGHATLYWYRQILGQGPELLVQFQDESVVDDSQLPKDRFSAERLKGVDSTLKIQPAELGDSAMYLCASSLNREDGYTFGSGTRLTVV.

The chain employs TRBV7-3 and TRBJ1-2; 7 bases are shared with TRBD1. Germline loops: CDR1 SGHTA, CDR2 FQGTGA. V lost 5 bases and J lost 8; bases outside the gene matches: 11. The CDR3 is made up of 14 amino acids. The CDR3 protein is CASSQGGSSLGYTF. The CDR3 bases are TGTGCCAGCAGCCAAGGGGGCAGCAGTTTAGGCTACACCTTC.

This clonotype was detected many times. The rearrangement uses TRBV18 and TRBJ1-2, with 12 bases that match TRBD1. CDR3 length: 19 residues. Losses at the gene ends were 3 bases for V and 0 bases for J; bases not matched to a gene: 11. Germline loops: CDR1 KGHSH, CDR2 LQKENI. The CDR3, as DNA: TGTGCCAGCTCACCCCGTTCCGGGACAGGGGGCCTCCCTAACTATGGCTACACCTTC. Protein: CASSPRSGTGGLPNYGYTF.

The rearrangement links TRBV7-9 to TRBJ2-5; maybe TRBD1 (5 bases). The germline V and J ends were trimmed by 3 bases and 4 bases, with 9 bases remaining between them. There are 13 residues in the CDR3. Germline V lookup: CDR1 SEHNR, CDR2 FQNEAQ (reference sequence). In DNA, the CDR3 is TGTGCCAGCAGCTTCCAGGGTTCAGAGACCCAGTACTTC. Translation gives CASSFQGSETQYF.

In this sample, this clonotype turned up many times. The genes are TRBV27 and TRBJ2-7, with D perhaps matching TRBD1 or TRBD2 (6 bases each). The CDR3 is 14 residues long. Germline assignment: CDR1 MNHEY and CDR2 SMNVEV (reference sequence). Trimming shortened V by 6 bases and J by 1 base, and 13 bases separated the two germline ends. The CDR3 here is CASRRGDGSYEQYF. CDR3 coding DNA: TGTGCCAGCAGGAGGGGGGACGGTTCCTACGAGCAGTACTTC.

This clonotype was picked up many times. The chain is built from TRBV7-2 and TRBJ2-1; D not resolved. Germline loops: CDR1 SGHTA, CDR2 FQGNSA. Trimming shortened V by 4 bases and J by 10 bases, and 14 bases separated the two germline ends. The CDR3 is made up of 13 amino acids. The CDR3: CASSSRGGREQFF. CDR3 sequence (DNA): TGTGCCAGCAGCTCGCGTGGCGGTCGGGAGCAGTTCTTC.

The V call is TRBV7-2, the J call TRBJ1-2; 11 nucleotides agree with TRBD1. CDR1 is SGHTA, CDR2 FQGNSA, per germline. J lost 3 bases, V lost 1 base, and 7 bases had no gene match. This CDR3 is 17 amino acids long. In DNA form, the CDR3 reads TGTGCCAGCAGCTTAGTACCTAGGACAGGGGGCGACTATGGCTACACCTTC. Translation gives CASSLVPRTGGDYGYTF.

This clonotype has just a few counts. The chain has TRBV6-2 or TRBV6-3 and TRBJ1-5, with 8 bases fitting TRBD1. The CDR3 totals 14 residues. Germline V gives CDR1 MNHEY, CDR2 SVGEGT. V dropped 6 bases and J dropped 3; count of bases not matched to a gene: 4. The CDR3 nucleotides read TGTGCCAGCAGAAGACAGGGGAACAATCAGCCCCAGCATTTT. As protein: CASRRQGNNQPQHF.